These T cell receptor beta chains were read from a single sample in a study of blood T cell repertoires in COVID-19. Only in-frame clones appear in the TCRdb table, and some are missing; sequencing was by immunoSEQ multiplex PCR. The sample lists 250,000 to 350,000 clones, 86% occurring once. The source material was peripheral blood. Receptor source: a woman aged 70 to 79 with COVID-19, enrolled during active disease. Both conserved end residues are part of each CDR3. D genes are given only for firm matches. The size of a clone is reported for some rows only, either as once, few or many, or as a class for expanded clones.

v_call	clone_size	d_call	j_call	cdr3_aa	cdr3_nt
TRBV19	-	-	TRBJ1-5	CASSAYGNNQPQHF	TGTGCCAGTAGTGCCTACGGGAACAATCAGCCCCAGCATTTT
TRBV19	-	-	TRBJ1-1	CASSIRQNTEAFF	TGTGCCAGTAGTATTCGACAGAACACTGAAGCTTTCTTT
TRBV24-1	-	TRBD1	TRBJ1-1	CATSATTGVNTEAFF	TGTGCCACCAGTGCCACCACAGGGGTGAACACTGAAGCTTTCTTT
TRBV7-9	-	-	TRBJ2-7	CASSHPPRLDEQYF	TGTGCCAGCAGCCACCCACCCAGATTGGACGAGCAGTACTTC
TRBV18	-	TRBD1	TRBJ1-4	CASSLGQGGNEKLFF	TGTGCCAGCTCCCTCGGACAGGGAGGTAATGAAAAACTGTTTTTT
TRBV2	-	TRBD1	TRBJ1-4	CASSGTGVNEKLFF	TGTGCCAGCAGTGGGACAGGAGTTAATGAAAAACTGTTTTTT
TRBV21-1	-	-	TRBJ2-7	CASSKVGTRPYEQYF	TGTGCCAGCAGCAAGGTCGGGACTAGACCCTACGAGCAGTACTTC
TRBV5-1	-	TRBD2	TRBJ2-1	CASSLAASGGYEQFF	TGCGCCAGCAGCTTGGCGGCTAGCGGGGGGTATGAGCAGTTCTTC
TRBV4-2	-	TRBD1	TRBJ1-2	CASSQSHGTGPLGRTF	TGTGCCAGCAGCCAAAGTCATGGGACAGGTCCCCTAGGCAGGACCTTC
TRBV9	-	-	TRBJ2-3	CASSVGGSDTQYF	TGTGCCAGCAGCGTAGGAGGGAGCGATACGCAGTATTTT
TRBV10-3	-	-	TRBJ1-2	CAISSLTDSYGYTF	TGTGCCATCAGCTCTTTGACAGACTCCTATGGCTACACCTTC
TRBV29-1	-	TRBD2	TRBJ2-5	CSVATSGGWETQYF	TGCAGCGTCGCTACTAGCGGGGGGTGGGAGACCCAGTACTTC
TRBV7-2	-	-	TRBJ2-1	CASSLWGGSEQFF	TGTGCCAGCAGCTTATGGGGGGGCAGTGAGCAGTTCTTC
TRBV6-5	once	-	TRBJ1-2	CASSYSSGNYGYTF	TGTGCCAGCAGTTACTCGTCAGGGAACTATGGCTACACCTTC
TRBV7-3	-	TRBD1	TRBJ1-2	CASSETGNYGYTF	TGTGCCAGCAGCGAGACAGGGAACTATGGCTACACCTTC
TRBV5-1	-	-	TRBJ1-1	CASSLMVGDTEAFF	TGCGCCAGCAGCTTAATGGTGGGAGACACTGAAGCTTTCTTT
TRBV5-1	-	TRBD1	TRBJ2-1	CASSYGQGLNEQFF	TGCGCCAGCAGTTACGGACAGGGCTTAAATGAGCAGTTCTTC